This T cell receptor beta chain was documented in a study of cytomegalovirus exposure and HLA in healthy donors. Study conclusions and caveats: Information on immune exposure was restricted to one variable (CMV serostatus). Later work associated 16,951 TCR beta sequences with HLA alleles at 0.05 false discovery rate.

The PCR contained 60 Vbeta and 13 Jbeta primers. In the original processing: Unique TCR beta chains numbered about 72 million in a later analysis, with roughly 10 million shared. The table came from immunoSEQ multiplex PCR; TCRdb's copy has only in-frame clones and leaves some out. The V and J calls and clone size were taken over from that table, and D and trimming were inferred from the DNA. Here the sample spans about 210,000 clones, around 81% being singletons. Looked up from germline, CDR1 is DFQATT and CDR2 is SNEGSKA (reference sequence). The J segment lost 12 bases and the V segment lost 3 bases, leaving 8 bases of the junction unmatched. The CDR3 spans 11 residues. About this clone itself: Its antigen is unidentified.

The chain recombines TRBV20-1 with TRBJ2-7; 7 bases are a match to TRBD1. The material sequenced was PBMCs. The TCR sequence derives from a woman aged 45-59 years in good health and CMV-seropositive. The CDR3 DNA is TGCAGTGCTAGTCTGGGACAGTCGAGGTACTTC. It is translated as CSASLGQSRYF.